This TCR beta chain comes out of a study of shared clonotypes between healthy human individuals. This CDR3 has 14 residues. V lost 7 bases and J lost 5, with 14 bases in between. Germline V gene lookup returns CDR1 LNHDA and CDR2 SQIVND (reference sequence). Unsorted PBMCs provided DNA that was sequenced on ten immunoSEQ deep assay plates. Only in-frame clones appear in the TCRdb table, and some are missing; sequencing was by immunoSEQ multiplex PCR. The top ten clones hold approximately 12% of a sample with around 530,000 clones, around 76% of them seen once. Sequencing was performed on PBMCs. This TCR came from a middle-aged woman in good health. Some clones in this sample may be carry-over from other donors' samples. The V and J genes are TRBV19 and TRBJ2-2; D tentatively fits TRBD1 or TRBD2 (5 bases each). The DNA of the CDR3 is TGTGCCAGTAATGGGGGAACGTTGACCGGGGAGCTGTTTTTT. As protein: CASNGGTLTGELFF.